This T cell receptor beta chain was documented in a study of OX40 agonist ivuxolimab in advanced cancers. Background on the study: At doses from 0.01 to 10 mg/kg, patients were given intravenous ivuxolimab every 2 weeks.

On this clone itself: The target antigen is unknown.

Study-wide points: CD4+ and CD8+ blood T cells expanded clonally by week 6 at 0.1 to 3.0 mg/kg. CD8+ T cells showed, on average, more clonal expansion than CD4+ cells.

Assay: immunoSEQ multiplex PCR; the TCRdb copy retains only in-frame clones and omits some. The data contain about 40,000 clones, roughly nine tenths of them singletons. The CDR3 covers 14 residues. Deletions cut 1 base from V and 6 bases from J, with 10 bases between. Germline CDR1 and CDR2: LNHNV and YYDKDF (reference sequence). The chain combines TRBV15 with TRBJ1-5, with D perhaps matching TRBD1 (5 bases). The source was CD4+ or CD8+ T cells sorted from blood, collected in a trial of the OX40 agonist ivuxolimab. This receptor was identified in an adult with an advanced solid tumor such as melanoma, head and neck, liver or kidney cancer. DNA for the CDR3: TGTGCCACCAGCAGAGCAGGGTTGGGTCAGCCCCAGCATTTT. This translates into CATSRAGLGQPQHF.